The T cell receptor (beta chain) described here comes from a study of long-term antiretroviral therapy in people with HIV. CDR3 length equals 17 residues. Trimming pared 1 base from V and 4 bases from J, leaving 19 bases between. CDR1 is LGHNA, CDR2 YSLEER, per germline. At survey level, the immunoSEQ assay was run in its v3.0 version. The repertoire was sequenced with immunoSEQ multiplex PCR; TCRdb's copy has only in-frame clones and lacks some. The table shows more than 25,000 clones, with around 97% occurring only once. The specimen comprised unsorted PBMCs, sampled 7.6 years after starting antiretroviral therapy. This TCR was recovered from a man between 25 and 39 years old with HIV. J is TRBJ1-1 and V is TRBV4-3; a possible D gene is TRBD1 (6 bases). CDR3 residues: CASSQGERGSQGTEAFF. CDR3 in DNA: TGCGCCAGCAGCCAAGGGGAAAGGGGGTCGCAAGGCACTGAAGCTTTCTTT.